The present T cell receptor (beta chain) was sequenced within a study of T cell responses to AZD1222 COVID-19 vaccine. In germline, CDR1 is SGHVS, CDR2 FQNEAQ. The CDR3 is made up of 14 amino acids. V lost 5 bases, J lost 4 bases, and 12 bases lay in between. The table came from immunoSEQ multiplex PCR; TCRdb's copy has only in-frame clones and leaves some out. Among about 110,000 clones listed, roughly 90% were seen once. The sample consisted of peripheral blood, taken on day 0 of AZD1222 vaccination. The sequence came from an adult in good health. This chain joins TRBV7-8 and TRBJ2-1; the D is unclear. CDR3 nucleotide sequence: TGTGCCAGCAGCGCCACTAAACTATACAATGAGCAGTTCTTC. This codes for CASSATKLYNEQFF.